This TCR beta chain stems from a study of T cells after yellow fever vaccination. TCRdb analysed the 5' RACE reads with MiXCR anew, one entry per CDR3 protein. The table has 170,000 or so distinct CDR3 sequences, 7% to 10% seen once; the top ten hold roughly a third. V shed 4 bases, J shed 7 bases, and the junction held 11 bases outside the gene matches. The CDR3 is made up of 15 amino acids. Germline CDR1 reads SGHRS; CDR2 reads YFSETQ. Study outcomes and limitations: Contaminating bulk clonotypes could be abundant in FACS-sorted repertoires. Clonotype sharing between CD4 and CD8 compartments was small. Though weaker, the secondary response peaked faster, on day 5 versus 15.

This clonotype was seen more than once but under ten times. Antigen: not known. The origin of this receptor is a man aged 18-30 years who received the YFV17D yellow fever vaccine. The sequencing here drew on CD8+ T cells sorted from PBMCs, taken 45 days after the yellow fever booster vaccination. The V gene is TRBV5-1, the J gene TRBJ1-2; 9 nucleotides match TRBD1. The chain's CDR3 is CASSPGTGSWFGYTF. CDR3 nucleotide sequence: TGCGCCAGCAGCCCAGGGACAGGGAGTTGGTTTGGCTACACCTTC.